This T cell receptor beta chain was sequenced for a study of blood T cell repertoires in COVID-19. Study background: Acute and convalescent COVID-19 specimens originated in the United States, Italy and Spain. T cells, B-cell-depleted T cells, or PBMCs supplied cDNA or gDNA.

The CDR3 consists of 15 residues. CDR1 is SNHLY, CDR2 FYNNEI, per germline. The V gene end was trimmed by 5 bases and the J gene end by 5 bases; junction bases not matched to a gene: 9. Original handling: Reference gene primer amplification gave nucleated cell count estimates. Only in-frame clones appear in the TCRdb table, and some are missing; sequencing was by immunoSEQ multiplex PCR. V and J calls plus clone size are reproduced from that table; the DNA served to infer D and trimming. The sample shows about 370,000 clones, around 87% of them seen only once. V usage is TRBV2 and J usage is TRBJ2-5; 9 bases match TRBD1. The receptor comes from a man between 18 and 29 years old with active or convalescent COVID-19. Sequencing was performed on peripheral blood. Here the CDR3 DNA reads TGTGCCAGCAGTAAAAACAGGGGGCAGGGGGAGACCCAGTACTTC. This codes for CASSKNRGQGETQYF.